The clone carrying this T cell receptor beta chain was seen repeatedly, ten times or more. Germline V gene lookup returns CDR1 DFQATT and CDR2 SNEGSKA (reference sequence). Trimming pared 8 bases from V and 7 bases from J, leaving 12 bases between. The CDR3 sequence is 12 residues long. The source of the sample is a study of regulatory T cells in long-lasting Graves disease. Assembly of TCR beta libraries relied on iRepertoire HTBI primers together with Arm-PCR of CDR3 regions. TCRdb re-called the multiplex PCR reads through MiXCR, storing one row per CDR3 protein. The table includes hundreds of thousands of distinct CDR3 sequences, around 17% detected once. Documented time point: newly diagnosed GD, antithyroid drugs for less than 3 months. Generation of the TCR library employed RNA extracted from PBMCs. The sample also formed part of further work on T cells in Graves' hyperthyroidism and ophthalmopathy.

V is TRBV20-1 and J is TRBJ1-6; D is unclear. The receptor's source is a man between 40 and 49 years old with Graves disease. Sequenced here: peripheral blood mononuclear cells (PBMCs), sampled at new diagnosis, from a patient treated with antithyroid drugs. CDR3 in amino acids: CSPRGGNSPLHF. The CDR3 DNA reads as TGCAGTCCCCGTGGAGGGAATTCACCCCTCCACTTT.